The clone carrying this TCR beta chain was counted many times. Physicians reached a diagnosis by relying on clinical symptoms, serum thyroxine, TRAb, thyroid ultrasound and orbital computed tomography. For repertoire sequencing, the TCR beta CDR3 regions were amplified from RNA transcripts. After a first-round RT-PCR with HTBI primers, a second-round multiplex PCR was run. TCRdb recomputed calls from the multiplex PCR reads with MiXCR, one row per CDR3 protein. The sample lists 900,000 to 1,200,000 distinct CDR3 sequences, 35% to 40% occurring once. The sample is drawn from a study of Graves' ophthalmopathy and Graves' hyperthyroidism. Overall study: Stable hyperthyroidism meant no progression to ophthalmopathy within 18 months of follow-up.

The CDR3 extends over 15 amino acids. V was trimmed by 3 bases and J by 7 bases, leaving 16 bases between them. Germline V gene lookup returns CDR1 ENHRY and CDR2 SYGVKD. Material for sequencing was peripheral blood or thyroid tissue (not recorded which). The origin of this receptor is an adult man with Graves' hyperthyroidism. The rearrangement uses TRBV10-3 and TRBJ1-3; no clear D gene. DNA for the CDR3: TGTGCCATCAGTGATCCTGGAGTGGCTGAGAACACCATATATTTT. It yields the protein CAISDPGVAENTIYF.